This TCR beta chain was captured by sequencing in a study of T cell repertoires in cytomegalovirus infection. TCRdb re-called the reads through MiXCR, storing one row per CDR3 protein. The sample contains 630,000 or so distinct CDR3 sequences, about 24% of which appear only once. Study findings and constraints: Public TCR beta family frequency separated CMV-and-HLA carriers, including in an independent cohort.

This clonotype has a handful of counts. As yet, its antigen is unknown. Trimming took off 7 bases at V and 3 bases at J, with 13 bases between the two ends. Germline-derived CDR1 and CDR2 are MNHEY and SVGEGT. This CDR3 is built from 14 residues. Sequencing was carried out using CD8+ T cells from PBMCs. The genes are TRBV6-2 or TRBV6-3 and TRBJ1-5, with D hard to call. The receptor was isolated from a human donor in good health (CMV status not recorded). Some clones in this sample may be carry-over from other donors' samples. CDR3 sequence reads: CASTPGPYNQPQHF. DNA of the CDR3: TGTGCCAGCACCCCTGGACCATACAATCAGCCCCAGCATTTT.